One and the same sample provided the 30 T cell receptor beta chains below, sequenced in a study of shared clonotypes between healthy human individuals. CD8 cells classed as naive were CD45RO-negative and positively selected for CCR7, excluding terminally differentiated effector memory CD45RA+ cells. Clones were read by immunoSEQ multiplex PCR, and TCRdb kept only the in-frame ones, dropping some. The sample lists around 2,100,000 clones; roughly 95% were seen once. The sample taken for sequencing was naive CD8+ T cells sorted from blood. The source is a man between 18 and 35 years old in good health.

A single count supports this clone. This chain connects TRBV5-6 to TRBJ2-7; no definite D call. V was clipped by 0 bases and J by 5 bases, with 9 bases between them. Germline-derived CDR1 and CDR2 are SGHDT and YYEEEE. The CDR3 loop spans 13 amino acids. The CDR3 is CASSLAAKDEQYF. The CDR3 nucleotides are TGTGCCAGCAGCTTGGCCGCGAAGGACGAGCAGTACTTC.

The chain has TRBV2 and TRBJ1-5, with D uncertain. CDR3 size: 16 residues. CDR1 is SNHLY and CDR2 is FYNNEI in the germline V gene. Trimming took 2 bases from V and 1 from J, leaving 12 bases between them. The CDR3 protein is CASSENSFTSNQPQHF. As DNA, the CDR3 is TGTGCCAGCAGTGAAAACAGCTTTACGAGCAATCAGCCCCAGCATTTT.

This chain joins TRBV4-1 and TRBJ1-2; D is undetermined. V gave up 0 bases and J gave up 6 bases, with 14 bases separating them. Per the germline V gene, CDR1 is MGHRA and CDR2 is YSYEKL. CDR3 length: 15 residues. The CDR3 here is CASSQEILLVHGYTF. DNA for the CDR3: TGCGCCAGCAGCCAAGAAATTTTGCTTGTTCATGGCTACACCTTC.

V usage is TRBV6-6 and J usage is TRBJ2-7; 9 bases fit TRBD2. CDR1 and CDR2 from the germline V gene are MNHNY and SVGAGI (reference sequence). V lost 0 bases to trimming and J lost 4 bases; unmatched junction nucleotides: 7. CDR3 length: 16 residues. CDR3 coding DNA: TGTGCCAGCAGTTACTCGGGTAGCGGGAGTAGTTACGAGCAGTACTTC. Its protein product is CASSYSGSGSSYEQYF.

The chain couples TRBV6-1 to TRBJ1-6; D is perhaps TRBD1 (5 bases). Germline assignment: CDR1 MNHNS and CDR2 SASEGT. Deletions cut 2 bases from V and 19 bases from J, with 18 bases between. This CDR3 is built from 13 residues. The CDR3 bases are TGTGCCAGCAGTGAACCGGGACTCCCTTACCTGCACTTT. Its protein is CASSEPGLPYLHF.

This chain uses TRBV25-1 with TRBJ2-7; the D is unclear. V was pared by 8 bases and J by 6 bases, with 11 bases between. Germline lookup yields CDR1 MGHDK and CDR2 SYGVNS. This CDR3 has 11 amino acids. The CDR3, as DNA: TGTGCCAGCGCCCTGTGGGGCGAGCAGTACTTC. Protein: CASALWGEQYF.

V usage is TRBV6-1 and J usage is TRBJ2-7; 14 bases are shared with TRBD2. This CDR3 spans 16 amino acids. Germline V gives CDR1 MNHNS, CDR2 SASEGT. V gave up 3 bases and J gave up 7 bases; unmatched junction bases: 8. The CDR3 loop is CASSERLAGGPREQYF. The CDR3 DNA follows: TGTGCCAGCAGTGAGAGACTAGCGGGAGGGCCTAGGGAGCAGTACTTC.

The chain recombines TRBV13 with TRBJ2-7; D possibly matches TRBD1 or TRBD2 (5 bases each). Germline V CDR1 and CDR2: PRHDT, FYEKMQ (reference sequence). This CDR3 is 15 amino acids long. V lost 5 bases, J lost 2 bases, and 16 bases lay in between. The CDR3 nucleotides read TGTGCCAGCAGCCCCGGGGTGGGGGATACCTACGAGCAGTACTTC. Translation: CASSPGVGDTYEQYF.

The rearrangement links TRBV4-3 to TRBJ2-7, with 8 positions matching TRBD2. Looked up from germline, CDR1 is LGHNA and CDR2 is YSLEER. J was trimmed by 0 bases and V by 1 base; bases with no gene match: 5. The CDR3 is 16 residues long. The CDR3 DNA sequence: TGCGCCAGCAGCCAAGCTTCGACTAGCGACTCCTACGAGCAGTACTTC. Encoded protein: CASSQASTSDSYEQYF.

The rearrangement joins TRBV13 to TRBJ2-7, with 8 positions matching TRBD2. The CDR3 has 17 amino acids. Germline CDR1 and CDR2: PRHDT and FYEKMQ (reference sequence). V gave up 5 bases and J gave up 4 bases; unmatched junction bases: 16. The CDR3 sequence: CASSPKGVGSGSYEQYF. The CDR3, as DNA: TGTGCCAGCAGCCCAAAGGGGGTAGGGAGCGGGAGTTACGAGCAGTACTTC.

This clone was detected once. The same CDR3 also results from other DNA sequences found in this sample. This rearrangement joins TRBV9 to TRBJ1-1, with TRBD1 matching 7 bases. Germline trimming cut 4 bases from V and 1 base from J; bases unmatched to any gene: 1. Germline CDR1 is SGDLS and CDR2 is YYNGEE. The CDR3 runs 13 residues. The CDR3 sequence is CASSPGGNTEAFF. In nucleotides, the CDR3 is TGTGCCAGCAGCCCAGGGGGGAACACTGAAGCTTTCTTT. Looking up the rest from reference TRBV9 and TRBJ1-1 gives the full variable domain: DSGVTQTPKHLITATGQRVTLRCSPRSGDLSVYWYQQSLDQGLQFLIQYYNGEERAKGNILERFSAQQFPDLHSELNLSSLELGDSALYFCASSPGGNTEAFFGQGTRLTVV.

Here the CDR3 reads CASSYSGGAAFF. The DNA of the CDR3 is TGTGCCAGCAGTTACTCTGGAGGGGCGGCGTTCTTC. The V and J genes are TRBV6-5 and TRBJ2-1; TRBD2 might be the D (6 bases). The CDR3 loop spans 12 amino acids. Trimming took 0 bases from V and 15 from J, leaving 12 bases between them. The germline V gene has CDR1 MNHEY and CDR2 SVGAGI.

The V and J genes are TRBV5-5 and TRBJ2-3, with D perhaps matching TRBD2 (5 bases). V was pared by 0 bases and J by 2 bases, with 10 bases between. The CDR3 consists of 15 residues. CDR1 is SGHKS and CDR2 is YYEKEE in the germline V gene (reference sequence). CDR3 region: CASSLAGISTDTQYF. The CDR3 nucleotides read TGTGCCAGCAGCTTGGCCGGGATTTCCACAGATACGCAGTATTTT.

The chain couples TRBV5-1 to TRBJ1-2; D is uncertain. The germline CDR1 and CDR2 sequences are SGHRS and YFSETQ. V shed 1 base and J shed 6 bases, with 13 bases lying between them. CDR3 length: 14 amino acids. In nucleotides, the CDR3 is TGCGCCAGCAGCTTGTTGCCAAAGGTAGATGGCTACACCTTC. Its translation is CASSLLPKVDGYTF.

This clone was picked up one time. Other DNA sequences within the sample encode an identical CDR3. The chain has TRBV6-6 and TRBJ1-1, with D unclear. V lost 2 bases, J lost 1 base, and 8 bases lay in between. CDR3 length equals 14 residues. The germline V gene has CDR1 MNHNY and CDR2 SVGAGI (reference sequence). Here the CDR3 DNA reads TGTGCCAGCAGTTACGGCGGAGAGAACACTGAAGCTTTCTTT. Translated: CASSYGGENTEAFF.

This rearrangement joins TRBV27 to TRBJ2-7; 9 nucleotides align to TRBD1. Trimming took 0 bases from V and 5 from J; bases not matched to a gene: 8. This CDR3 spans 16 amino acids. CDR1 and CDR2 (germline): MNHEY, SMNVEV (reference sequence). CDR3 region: CASSLSAGTGYHEQYF. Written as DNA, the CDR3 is TGTGCCAGCAGTTTATCGGCCGGGACAGGGTACCACGAGCAGTACTTC.

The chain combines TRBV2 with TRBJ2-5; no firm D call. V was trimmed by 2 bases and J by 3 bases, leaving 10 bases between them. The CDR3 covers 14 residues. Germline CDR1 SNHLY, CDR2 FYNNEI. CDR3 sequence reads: CASSELSVKETQYF. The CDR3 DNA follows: TGTGCCAGCAGTGAACTTTCCGTGAAAGAGACCCAGTACTTC.

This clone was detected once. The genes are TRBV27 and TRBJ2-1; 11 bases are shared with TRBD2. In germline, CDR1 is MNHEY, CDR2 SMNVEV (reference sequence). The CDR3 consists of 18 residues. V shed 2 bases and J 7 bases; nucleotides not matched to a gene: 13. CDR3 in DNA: TGTGCCAGCAGTTTAACCCTAATAGCGGGGGGGCCAGGGAATGAGCAGTTCTTC. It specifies CASSLTLIAGGPGNEQFF.

CDR3 sequence reads: CASSPGTSGAGYEQYF. The CDR3 DNA follows: TGCGCCAGCAGCCCCGGGACTAGCGGGGCAGGGTACGAGCAGTACTTC. This chain connects TRBV10-1 to TRBJ2-7, with 13 bases identical to TRBD2. J lost 4 bases, V lost 6 bases, and 9 bases had no gene match. The CDR3 contains 16 residues. CDR1 WNHNN and CDR2 SYGVQD come from the germline V gene (reference sequence).

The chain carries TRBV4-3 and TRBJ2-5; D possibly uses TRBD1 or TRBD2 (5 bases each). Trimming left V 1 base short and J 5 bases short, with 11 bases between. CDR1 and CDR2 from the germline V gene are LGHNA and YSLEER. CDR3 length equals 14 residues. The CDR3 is CASSQGGGQETQYF. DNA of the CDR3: TGCGCCAGCAGCCAAGGTGGGGGTCAGGAGACCCAGTACTTC.

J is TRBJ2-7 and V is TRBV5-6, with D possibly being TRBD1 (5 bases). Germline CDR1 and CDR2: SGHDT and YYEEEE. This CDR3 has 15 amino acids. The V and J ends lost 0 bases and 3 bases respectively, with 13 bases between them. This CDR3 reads CASSLGPGWDYEQYF. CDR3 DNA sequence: TGTGCCAGCAGCTTGGGGCCAGGGTGGGACTACGAGCAGTACTTC.

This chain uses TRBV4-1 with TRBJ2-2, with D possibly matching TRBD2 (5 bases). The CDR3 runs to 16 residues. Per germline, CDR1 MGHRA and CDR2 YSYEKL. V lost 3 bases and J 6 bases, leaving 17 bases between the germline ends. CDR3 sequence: CASSQIEGFNAGELFF. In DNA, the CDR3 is TGCGCCAGCAGCCAGATAGAGGGATTTAACGCCGGGGAGCTGTTTTTT.

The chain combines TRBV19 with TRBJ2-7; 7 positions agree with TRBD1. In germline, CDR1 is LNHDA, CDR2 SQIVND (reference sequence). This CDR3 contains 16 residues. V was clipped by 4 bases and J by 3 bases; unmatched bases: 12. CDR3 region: CASSKATGILFYEQYF. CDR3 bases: TGTGCCAGTAGTAAAGCGACAGGGATCCTCTTCTACGAGCAGTACTTC.

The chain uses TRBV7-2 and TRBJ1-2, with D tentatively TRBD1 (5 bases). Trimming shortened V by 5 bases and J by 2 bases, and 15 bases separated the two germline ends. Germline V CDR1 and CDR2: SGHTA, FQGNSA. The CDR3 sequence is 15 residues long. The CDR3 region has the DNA TGTGCCAGCAGCCCCCCCGGGACCTTCAACTATGGCTACACCTTC. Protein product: CASSPPGTFNYGYTF.

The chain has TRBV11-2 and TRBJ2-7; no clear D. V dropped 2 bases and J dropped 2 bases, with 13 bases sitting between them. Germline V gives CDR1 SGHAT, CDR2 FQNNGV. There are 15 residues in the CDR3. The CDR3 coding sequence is TGTGCCAGCAGCTTACGCAACCATGGTACCTACGAGCAGTACTTC. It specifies CASSLRNHGTYEQYF.

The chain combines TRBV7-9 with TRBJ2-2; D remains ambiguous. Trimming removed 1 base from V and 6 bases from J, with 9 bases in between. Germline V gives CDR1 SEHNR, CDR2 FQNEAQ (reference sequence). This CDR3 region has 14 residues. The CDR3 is CASSLVTFPGELFF. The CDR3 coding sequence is TGTGCCAGCAGCTTAGTGACATTCCCCGGGGAGCTGTTTTTT.

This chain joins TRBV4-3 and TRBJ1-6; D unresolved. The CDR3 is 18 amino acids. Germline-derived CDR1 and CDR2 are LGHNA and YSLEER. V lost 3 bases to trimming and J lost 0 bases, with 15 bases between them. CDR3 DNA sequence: TGCGCCAGCAGCCAGGGTCCGTCCTCGGGCTCCTATAATTCACCCCTCCACTTT. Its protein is CASSQGPSSGSYNSPLHF.

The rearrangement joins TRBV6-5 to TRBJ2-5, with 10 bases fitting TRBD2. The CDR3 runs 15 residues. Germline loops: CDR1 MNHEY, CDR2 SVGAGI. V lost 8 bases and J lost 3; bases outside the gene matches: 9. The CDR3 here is CASQEVAGGEETQYF. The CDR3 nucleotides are TGTGCCAGCCAGGAGGTAGCGGGAGGTGAAGAGACCCAGTACTTC.

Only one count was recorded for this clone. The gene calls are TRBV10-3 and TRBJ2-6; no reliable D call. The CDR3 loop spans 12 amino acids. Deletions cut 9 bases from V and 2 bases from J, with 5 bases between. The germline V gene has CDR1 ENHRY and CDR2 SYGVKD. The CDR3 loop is CAISPGANVLTF. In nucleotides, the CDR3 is TGTGCCATATCTCCTGGGGCCAACGTCCTGACTTTC.

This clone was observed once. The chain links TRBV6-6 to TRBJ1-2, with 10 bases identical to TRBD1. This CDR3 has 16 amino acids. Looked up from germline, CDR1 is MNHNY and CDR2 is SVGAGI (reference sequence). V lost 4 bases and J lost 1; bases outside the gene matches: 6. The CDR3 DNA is TGTGCCAGCAGTTTACTCGGGACAGGGGATAACTATGGCTACACCTTC. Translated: CASSLLGTGDNYGYTF.